This T cell receptor (beta chain) was captured by sequencing in a study of identical twins. Study-wide results and caveats: Weaker excess twin sharing was seen among beta out-of-frame sequences. Shared out-of-frame alpha sequences (those common to twins) showed excess low generation probability.

TCRdb processed the 5' RACE reads anew with MiXCR; each CDR3 protein has one entry. The sample yields some 500,000 distinct CDR3 sequences, 14% seen once. This clonotype has a count of ten or more. As yet, its antigen is unknown. These same data were also listed under a study on yellow fever vaccine responses in identical twins.

The origin of this receptor is a woman under 30 in good health. What was sequenced was CD4+ T cells sorted from blood.

In nucleotides, the CDR3 is TGTGCCACGGGGACTACCGAACGGCAGTTCTTC. Translating it yields CATGTTERQFF. The rearrangement joins TRBV15 to TRBJ2-1; 7 bases match TRBD2. The V segment lost 9 bases and the J segment 12 bases; nucleotides outside the gene matches: 8. The CDR3 covers 11 residues. Germline values: CDR1 LNHNV, CDR2 YYDKDF (reference sequence).